The T cell receptor beta chain under discussion was sequenced for a study of cytomegalovirus exposure and HLA in healthy donors. Points on this clone: What it recognizes is unknown.

This PCR relied on a set of 60 Vbeta primers and 13 Jbeta primers. Repertoires were generated with immunoSEQ multiplex PCR, while TCRdb's copy carries only in-frame clones and drops some. The profile shows about 89,000 clones, approximately 79% of them singletons. The germline CDR1 and CDR2 sequences are MNHEY and SMNVEV (reference sequence). V lost 8 bases to trimming and J lost 5 bases, with 15 bases between them. The CDR3 covers 13 residues. Study-wide findings and caveats: Trimming of TCR beta V- and J-genes showed a link, identified in a later analysis, to a missense DCLRE1C variant. In vitro experiments confirmed that three CMV-associated chains were specific for CMV antigens.

Sequenced: PBMCs. This clonotype was obtained from a male donor in good health and CMV-seronegative. This sequence joins TRBV27 and TRBJ2-5, with D tentatively TRBD1 (5 bases). CDR3 in DNA: TGTGCCAGCTCCAAGGGGAATGTGGAGACCCAGTACTTC. This codes for CASSKGNVETQYF.